The 31 T cell receptor beta chains below come from one sample, sequenced in a study of CD8 T cells in ankylosing spondylitis. Study-level results: A motif of roughly eight highly homologous TCR beta variants was seen as apparently characteristic of ankylosing spondylitis blood.

These TCRs' antigens remain unknown. TCRdb fed the 5' RACE reads into MiXCR, producing one record per CDR3 protein. Here the sample spans roughly 400,000 distinct CDR3 sequences, about 20% being singletons. Sequencing input: blood, either unsorted or a sorted T cell fraction (not recorded which). The source is a male donor with ankylosing spondylitis.

CDR3 nucleotide sequence: TGTGCCAGCAGCCCCACCGGGGAGTTCGACTACTCTGGGGCCAACGTCCTGACTTTC. Amino acids: CASSPTGEFDYSGANVLTF. The chain joins TRBV7-6 to TRBJ2-6, with a possible D match to TRBD2 (5 bases). The V end lost 5 bases, the J end lost 0 bases, and 20 bases lay between the germline ends. CDR3 length equals 19 residues. Per germline, CDR1 SGHVS and CDR2 FNYEAQ.

This clonotype was seen only once. The chain joins TRBV20-1 to TRBJ2-7; D could derive from TRBD1 or TRBD2 (5 bases each). Germline CDR1 reads DFQATT; CDR2 reads SNEGSKA (reference sequence). The CDR3 loop spans 17 amino acids. The V gene lost 3 bases and the J gene lost 1 base, with 22 bases spanning the gap. CDR3 DNA: TGCAGTGCTAGTGGTTGGGGGAGAGCTCTTTCGTCCTACGAGCAGTACTTC. Protein product: CSASGWGRALSSYEQYF.

The gene calls are TRBV20-1 and TRBJ2-3; 8 bases line up with TRBD2. After removal of 3 bases from V and 2 bases from J, the junction contained 7 bases not matched to a gene. This CDR3 has 15 residues. The germline V gene has CDR1 DFQATT and CDR2 SNEGSKA (reference sequence). CDR3 in amino acids: CSASEAGAYTDTQYF. DNA of the CDR3: TGCAGTGCTAGCGAAGCGGGAGCCTACACAGATACGCAGTATTTT.

This clonotype turned up a few times. The rearrangement joins TRBV20-1 to TRBJ2-3, with D perhaps matching TRBD2 (5 bases). Trimming took 5 bases from V and 1 from J, leaving 19 bases between them. This CDR3 is built from 16 residues. CDR1 and CDR2 from the germline V gene are DFQATT and SNEGSKA (reference sequence). This chain's CDR3 is CSAASLDAEGTDTQYF. The CDR3 DNA sequence: TGCAGTGCTGCCTCCCTTGACGCGGAGGGCACAGATACGCAGTATTTT.

The V call is TRBV24-1, the J call TRBJ2-1, with 8 positions matching TRBD2. This CDR3 comprises 15 residues. Germline CDR1 and CDR2: KGHDR and SFDVKD. V lost 4 bases to trimming and J lost 7 bases; unmatched junction nucleotides: 8. CDR3 region: CATSDAGSGRNEQFF. As DNA, the CDR3 is TGTGCCACCAGTGACGCCGGGAGCGGGAGAAATGAGCAGTTCTTC.

There are a few counts of this clonotype. The V and J genes are TRBV4-1 and TRBJ1-6, with 8 bases aligning to TRBD1. The CDR3 is 14 amino acids. Per the germline V gene, CDR1 is MGHRA and CDR2 is YSYEKL. J was trimmed by 6 bases and V by 3 bases; bases with no gene match: 1. CDR3 coding DNA: TGCGCCAGCAGCCAGCAGGGGGCTAATTCACCCCTCCACTTT. Translation gives CASSQQGANSPLHF.

The V gene is TRBV29-1, the J gene TRBJ2-1; TRBD2 agrees at 11 bases. Germline CDR1 and CDR2: SQVTM and ANQGSEA. V lost 6 bases, J lost 7 bases, and 11 bases stayed unmatched. CDR3 length: 15 amino acids. CDR3 nucleotide sequence: TGCAGCGTATGCATAGCGGGAGGGCCCTGGAATGAGCAGTTCTTC. This sequence encodes CSVCIAGGPWNEQFF.

A remark on this clonotype: Being one base from a much bigger clone, this may be a read error. The chain is built from TRBV12-3 or TRBV12-4 and TRBJ2-6; D gene ambiguous. The CDR3 is 13 residues long. Trimming stripped 3 bases from V and 2 bases from J, with 2 bases between. The chain's CDR3 is CASSFTGANVLTF. CDR3 DNA sequence: TGTGCCAGCAGTTTCACTGGGGCCAACGTCCTGACTTTC.

This chain uses TRBV7-9 with TRBJ2-1; perhaps TRBD1 as D (5 bases). CDR3 size: 14 residues. Germline V gene data show CDR1 as SEHNR and CDR2 as FQNEAQ (reference sequence). Trimming took off 2 bases at V and 6 bases at J, with 11 bases between the two ends. The CDR3 reads CASSLKGQANEQFF. CDR3 coding DNA: TGTGCCAGCAGCTTAAAGGGGCAGGCCAATGAGCAGTTCTTC.

This chain connects TRBV19 to TRBJ2-4, with 10 positions matching TRBD1. Trimming at V came to 3 bases and at J to 5 bases, leaving 7 bases not matched to a gene. The CDR3 runs to 16 residues. The germline V gene encodes CDR1 LNHDA and CDR2 SQIVND (reference sequence). The CDR3, as DNA: TGTGCCAGTAGTATTACGGGACAGGGGTTCCAAAACATTCAGTACTTC. Translating gives CASSITGQGFQNIQYF.

This clonotype showed up just a few times. The chain couples TRBV12-3 or TRBV12-4 to TRBJ1-6, with D uncertain. The CDR3 runs to 12 residues. The V gene lost 5 bases and the J gene lost 6 bases, with 5 bases spanning the gap. CDR3 coding DNA: TGTGCCAGCAGTCCAAGTAATTCACCCCTCCACTTT. This codes for CASSPSNSPLHF.

A few counts support this clonotype. The chain carries TRBV4-1 and TRBJ2-4; 7 bases line up with TRBD2. CDR3 size: 17 residues. Germline CDR1 MGHRA, CDR2 YSYEKL. The V and J ends lost 1 base and 0 bases, in that order; junction bases with no gene match: 6. CDR3 nucleotide sequence: TGCGCCAGCAGCCAAGTGCGGGGAGGGGTAGCCAAAAACATTCAGTACTTC. It encodes CASSQVRGGVAKNIQYF.

The V gene is TRBV7-2, the J gene TRBJ2-3; weak D call: TRBD2 (5 bases). This CDR3 comprises 13 residues. Germline CDR1 SGHTA, CDR2 FQGNSA. Trimming left V 6 bases short and J 5 bases short, with 12 bases between. The CDR3: CASSRGLLDTQYF. The CDR3, as DNA: TGTGCCAGCAGTCGTGGACTCTTAGATACGCAGTATTTT. The full variable domain, completed using reference TRBV7-2 and TRBJ2-3, is GAGVSQSPSNKVTEKGKDVELRCDPISGHTALYWYRQSLGQGLEFLIYFQGNSAPDKSGLPSDRFSAERTGGSVSTLTIQRTQQEDSAVYLCASSRGLLDTQYFGPGTRLTVL.

This chain joins TRBV28 and TRBJ2-7; 8 bases are shared with TRBD2. The germline CDR1 and CDR2 sequences are MDHEN and SYDVKM. CDR3 length: 15 amino acids. The J segment lost 4 bases and the V segment lost 5 bases, leaving 10 bases of the junction unmatched. CDR3 sequence: CASSPLQREWYEQYF. The CDR3 DNA sequence: TGTGCCAGCAGTCCCCTCCAGCGGGAGTGGTACGAGCAGTACTTC.

The V gene is TRBV20-1, the J gene TRBJ2-3, with TRBD2 identical over 12 bases. This CDR3 comprises 16 residues. Trimming at V came to 6 bases and at J to 3 bases, leaving 10 bases not matched to a gene. Germline assignment: CDR1 DFQATT and CDR2 SNEGSKA (reference sequence). CDR3 nucleotides: TGCAGTGCCGAGCTAGCGGGAGGGAGGGGGACAGATACGCAGTATTTT. Protein product: CSAELAGGRGTDTQYF.

This clonotype was seen more than once but under ten times. The chain carries TRBV30 and TRBJ1-6, with D possibly matching TRBD1 (6 bases). Trimming took 0 bases from V and 10 from J, leaving 10 bases between them. Germline V CDR1 and CDR2: GTSNPN, SVGIG (reference sequence). The CDR3 extends over 13 amino acids. The DNA for the CDR3 is TGTGCCTGGAGTGTACAGGGCCGATCACCCCTCCACTTT. This translates into CAWSVQGRSPLHF. Using reference TRBV30 and TRBJ1-6 for the parts outside the CDR3, the full variable domain is SQTIHQWPATLVQPVGSPLSLECTVEGTSNPNLYWYRQAAGRGLQLLFYSVGIGQISSEVPQNLSASRPQDRQFILSSKKLLLSDSGFYLCAWSVQGRSPLHFGNGTRLTVT.

The chain has TRBV6-1 and TRBJ2-7, with D possibly being TRBD2 (6 bases). Germline V lookup: CDR1 MNHNS, CDR2 SASEGT. This CDR3 spans 14 amino acids. V was clipped by 7 bases and J by 4 bases, with 17 bases between them. CDR3 bases: TGTGCCAGCAAAACCGCCTTCGCGGGGTACGAGCAGTACTTC. This encodes CASKTAFAGYEQYF.

This clonotype was seen once. The J gene is TRBJ2-7, the V gene TRBV24-1; the match to TRBD2 covers 12 bases. The V segment lost 4 bases and the J segment 3 bases; nucleotides outside the gene matches: 6. There are 16 residues in the CDR3. The germline V gene encodes CDR1 KGHDR and CDR2 SFDVKD. CDR3 sequence reads: CATSEPTSGGRYEQYF. The CDR3 DNA reads TGTGCCACCAGTGAGCCGACTAGCGGGGGACGCTACGAGCAGTACTTC.

This clonotype was recorded a few times. The CDR3 nucleotides are TGCGCCAGCAGCTGGGACGTACAAGAGACCCAGTACTTC. As protein: CASSWDVQETQYF. The chain has TRBV5-1 and TRBJ2-5; D assignment may be TRBD1 or TRBD2 (5 bases each). Per germline, CDR1 SGHRS and CDR2 YFSETQ. This CDR3 spans 13 amino acids. V lost 3 bases, J lost 2 bases, and 8 bases lay in between.

V gene TRBV5-6 combines with J gene TRBJ2-5, with TRBD1 matching over 8 bases. The CDR3 runs 14 residues. V shed 5 bases and J 6 bases; nucleotides not matched to a gene: 9. Germline V gene sequence: CDR1 SGHDT, CDR2 YYEEEE. The CDR3 nucleotides are TGTGCCAGCAGTTTACAGGGGGTCGGGCAGACCCAGTACTTC. Its translation is CASSLQGVGQTQYF.

The chain combines TRBV20-1 with TRBJ2-2; 9 positions match TRBD1. Germline V gives CDR1 DFQATT, CDR2 SNEGSKA (reference sequence). The junction had 6 bases not matched to a gene; V was cut back by 3 bases and J by 4 bases. The CDR3 spans 15 residues. The CDR3 region has the DNA TGCAGTGCTAGCCCAGAGGACAGGGGCACCGGGGAGCTGTTTTTT. This gives the protein CSASPEDRGTGELFF.

The J gene is TRBJ2-1, the V gene TRBV12-3 or TRBV12-4; a weak D match, TRBD1 (6 bases). This CDR3 comprises 15 residues. Trimming left V 6 bases short and J 8 bases short, with 20 bases between. CDR3 sequence (DNA): TGTGCCAGCAGCCCGCCCTCTACAGGGACGTATGAGCAGTTCTTC. This gives the protein CASSPPSTGTYEQFF.

A note on this clonotype: One junction end disagrees with the germline gene, perhaps due to a read error. The J gene is TRBJ2-3, the V gene TRBV7-7, with TRBD2 identical over 10 bases. CDR1 SSHAT and CDR2 FNYEAQ come from the germline V gene (reference sequence). CDR3 size: 15 residues. The CDR3 DNA reads as TGTGCTAGCAGCCAACTAGCGGGGCGCACAGATACGCAGTATTTT. It is translated as CASSQLAGRTDTQYF.

The chain combines TRBV5-1 with TRBJ2-7; D gene unclear. The germline gives CDR1 SGHRS, CDR2 YFSETQ. This CDR3 spans 14 amino acids. Trimming removed 3 bases at V and 2 bases at J, with 12 bases between. The chain's CDR3 is CASSSQPDAYEQYF. CDR3 in DNA: TGCGCCAGCAGCTCCCAGCCGGACGCCTACGAGCAGTACTTC. The complete variable domain, with remaining parts taken from reference TRBV5-1 and TRBJ2-7, reads KAGVTQTPRYLIKTRGQQVTLSCSPISGHRSVSWYQQTPGQGLQFLFEYFSETQRNKGNFPGRFSGRQFSNSRSEMNVSTLELGDSALYLCASSSQPDAYEQYFGPGTRLTVT.

The table lists this clonotype with many counts. The chain combines TRBV4-3 with TRBJ1-2; no firm D call. Per germline, CDR1 LGHNA and CDR2 YSLEER. The germline V and J ends were trimmed by 1 base and 8 bases, with 17 bases remaining between them. The CDR3 has 15 residues. CDR3 in amino acids: CASSQGRWESWGYTF. CDR3 in DNA: TGCGCCAGCAGCCAAGGGCGGTGGGAATCATGGGGCTACACCTTC.

J is TRBJ2-5 and V is TRBV7-2, with D unresolved. The germline CDR1 and CDR2 sequences are SGHTA and FQGNSA. The CDR3 loop spans 14 amino acids. V was clipped by 1 base and J by 1 base, with 7 bases between them. The CDR3 reads CASSLGVSQETQYF. The CDR3 bases are TGTGCCAGCAGCTTAGGGGTATCCCAAGAGACCCAGTACTTC.

This clonotype showed up just a few times. The chain has TRBV6-1 and TRBJ2-3, with D unresolved. Per the germline V gene, CDR1 is MNHNS and CDR2 is SASEGT. The CDR3 is made up of 15 amino acids. Trimming removed 6 bases at V and 1 base at J, with 14 bases between. CDR3 sequence (DNA): TGTGCCAGCAGCCCCCCTGGGAAACGCACAGATACGCAGTATTTT. Translation: CASSPPGKRTDTQYF.

The genes are TRBV7-2 and TRBJ2-1, with a possible D match to TRBD1 (8 bases). V was trimmed by 4 bases and J by 4 bases, leaving 14 bases between them. Germline lookup yields CDR1 SGHTA and CDR2 FQGNSA. The CDR3 extends over 15 amino acids. The CDR3 protein is CASSSTGGAYNEQFF. The CDR3, as DNA: TGTGCCAGCAGCTCTACAGGGGGGGCGTACAATGAGCAGTTCTTC.

The chain recombines TRBV29-1 with TRBJ1-2; 9 nucleotides agree with TRBD1. From germline, CDR1 is SQVTM and CDR2 ANQGSEA. Unmatched junction bases numbered 5, after V lost 7 bases and J lost 8 bases. The CDR3 totals 11 residues. CDR3 DNA: TGCAGCGACGGGACAGGGCGCGGCTACACCTTC. This translates into CSDGTGRGYTF.

The chain carries TRBV6-1 and TRBJ2-2; D not resolved. The germline V gene encodes CDR1 MNHNS and CDR2 SASEGT. V dropped 6 bases and J dropped 6 bases, with 5 bases sitting between them. The CDR3 has 11 residues. The CDR3 here is CASRRSGELFF. CDR3 coding DNA: TGTGCCAGCAGGCGGTCCGGGGAGCTGTTTTTT.

This chain joins TRBV27 and TRBJ2-5; D possibly matches TRBD1 or TRBD2 (5 bases each). CDR1 is MNHEY, CDR2 SMNVEV, per germline (reference sequence). The V gene lost 4 bases and the J gene lost 2 bases, with 11 bases spanning the gap. This CDR3 has 14 residues. CDR3 DNA: TGTGCCAGCAGTTGGGCAGGGACGCAAGAGACCCAGTACTTC. This sequence encodes CASSWAGTQETQYF.